The sequence of this T cell receptor beta chain was determined in a study of T cell responses to AZD1222 COVID-19 vaccine. With respect to this clone: The antigen remains unidentified.

Study-level findings and limits: The span of vaccine-associated CD4 TCRs extended across spike, with dominance at 160-218 and 743-854.

Assay: immunoSEQ multiplex PCR; the TCRdb copy retains only in-frame clones and omits some. The table shows about 130,000 clones, with roughly nine tenths occurring only once. CDR3 length: 19 amino acids. Trimming shortened V by 0 bases and J by 3 bases, and 21 bases separated the two germline ends. Germline CDR1 and CDR2: ENHRY and SYGVKD. V and J are TRBV10-3 and TRBJ1-5; D gene ambiguous. The source was peripheral blood, collected on day 0 of AZD1222 vaccination. This TCR came from an adult in good health. In DNA, the CDR3 is TGTGCCATCAGTGAGTCGCTTGGTATTGGAAGGGTGTTCAATCAGCCCCAGCATTTT. Translation gives CAISESLGIGRVFNQPQHF.